The 11 T cell receptor beta chains given below trace back to one sample, sequenced in a study of response to subunit inactivated influenza vaccine. TCRdb used MiXCR to reprocess the RT-PCR reads, holding one entry per CDR3 protein. The repertoire holds 450,000 to 500,000 distinct CDR3 sequences, with approximately 11% as singletons. The source material was PBMCs from blood, sampled 40 to 50 days after vaccination. All receptors come from a man aged 45-60 years who received an inactivated influenza vaccine.

Turning to this clonotype: The junction shows a germline mismatch at one end, possibly a read error. The chain links TRBV4-2 to TRBJ2-7, with 9 bases aligning to TRBD2. This CDR3 is 16 amino acids long. CDR1 and CDR2 (germline): LGHNA, YNFKEQ. DNA for the CDR3: TGTGCCAGCAGCCAAGGTCCTAGCGGGAATTCTTACGAGCATTACTTC. Translating it yields CASSQGPSGNSYEHYF.

The V gene is TRBV20-1, the J gene TRBJ2-1; possible D gene TRBD2, 5 bases. CDR3 length: 14 residues. V lost 0 bases, J lost 6 bases, and 12 bases lay in between. The germline CDR1 and CDR2 sequences are DFQATT and SNEGSKA (reference sequence). DNA of the CDR3: TGCAGTGCTAGAGATTGGCGTCGGGGCAATGAGCAGTTCTTC. This encodes CSARDWRRGNEQFF.

The V gene is TRBV19, the J gene TRBJ2-5; D unclear. The V end lost 5 bases, the J end lost 0 bases, and 7 bases lay between the germline ends. The CDR3 is 13 residues long. The germline V gene has CDR1 LNHDA and CDR2 SQIVND (reference sequence). CDR3: CASSASYQETQYF. CDR3 DNA sequence: TGTGCCAGTAGTGCCAGCTACCAAGAGACCCAGTACTTC.

In its sample, this clonotype was seen a few times. The chain is built from TRBV28 and TRBJ2-2; possibly TRBD2 for D (7 bases). This CDR3 has 13 residues. The V gene lost 8 bases and the J gene lost 6 bases, with 13 bases spanning the gap. Germline V gene data show CDR1 as MDHEN and CDR2 as SYDVKM. CDR3 loop: CASRWGGAGELFF. In DNA form, the CDR3 reads TGTGCCAGCCGGTGGGGGGGCGCCGGGGAGCTGTTTTTT. Complete variable domain (other parts from reference TRBV28 and TRBJ2-2): DVKVTQSSRYLVKRTGEKVFLECVQDMDHENMFWYRQDPGLGLRLIYFSYDVKMKEKGDIPEGYSVSREKKERFSLILESASTNQTSMYLCASRWGGAGELFFGEGSRLTVL.

The rearrangement uses TRBV12-5 and TRBJ1-4, with TRBD1 as a possible D gene (6 bases). Germline V gene lookup returns CDR1 LGHNT and CDR2 FRNRAP. V was pared by 8 bases and J by 1 base, with 11 bases between. This CDR3 comprises 14 residues. Here the CDR3 reads CASSTQGTNEKLFF. CDR3 nucleotides: TGTGCTAGTAGTACACAGGGAACTAATGAAAAACTGTTTTTT.

This clonotype was seen repeatedly, ten times or more. The chain recombines TRBV18 with TRBJ2-4; possibly TRBD2 for D (6 bases). The CDR3 is made up of 14 amino acids. V lost 3 bases, J lost 9 bases, and 15 bases lay in between. CDR1 KGHSH and CDR2 LQKENI come from the germline V gene. The CDR3 is CASSPTSRWRIQYF. CDR3 DNA sequence: TGTGCCAGCTCACCCACTAGCCGGTGGCGCATTCAGTACTTC.

This sequence joins TRBV6-2 or TRBV6-3 and TRBJ2-1; TRBD2 matches 9 bases. The V and J ends lost 4 bases and 1 base, in that order; junction bases with no gene match: 5. Looked up from germline, CDR1 is MNHEY and CDR2 is SVGEGT. This CDR3 region has 16 residues. DNA for the CDR3: TGTGCCAGCAGTTCTGGGGCGGGAGGGTCCTACAATGAGCAGTTCTTC. Translated: CASSSGAGGSYNEQFF.

This clonotype was picked up many times. This sequence joins TRBV12-3 or TRBV12-4 and TRBJ2-1; 12 bases match TRBD1. V shed 2 bases, J shed 10 bases, and the junction held 3 bases outside the gene matches. This CDR3 has 14 amino acids. In nucleotides, the CDR3 is TGTGCCAGCAGTTTAAGGGACAGGGGGCGCGAGCAGTTCTTC. It translates to CASSLRDRGREQFF.

The chain carries TRBV20-1 and TRBJ2-7; no reliable D call. The germline V gene has CDR1 DFQATT and CDR2 SNEGSKA (reference sequence). V shed 6 bases and J shed 3 bases, with 18 bases lying between them. CDR3 length: 14 amino acids. The CDR3 protein is CSAAPLDMSYEQYF. CDR3 bases: TGCAGTGCCGCCCCGCTAGACATGAGCTACGAGCAGTACTTC.

This chain connects TRBV7-3 to TRBJ2-7; weak D call: TRBD2 (5 bases). Germline CDR1 reads SGHTA; CDR2 reads FQGTGA. Trimming took off 8 bases at V and 5 bases at J, with 22 bases between the two ends. This CDR3 has 15 residues. CDR3 protein: CASPGGEGLENEQYF. The CDR3 DNA sequence: TGTGCCAGCCCCGGCGGAGAGGGCTTGGAGAACGAGCAGTACTTC.

The chain recombines TRBV29-1 with TRBJ2-2; TRBD1 is a possible D gene (5 bases). The CDR3 covers 13 residues. With 2 bases removed from V and 3 bases from J, the gap between germline ends came to 7 bases. Germline CDR1 reads SQVTM; CDR2 reads ANQGSEA. For the CDR3, the DNA is TGCAGCGTTGAAACAGGCTACACCGGGGAGCTGTTTTTT. Translated, it gives CSVETGYTGELFF.